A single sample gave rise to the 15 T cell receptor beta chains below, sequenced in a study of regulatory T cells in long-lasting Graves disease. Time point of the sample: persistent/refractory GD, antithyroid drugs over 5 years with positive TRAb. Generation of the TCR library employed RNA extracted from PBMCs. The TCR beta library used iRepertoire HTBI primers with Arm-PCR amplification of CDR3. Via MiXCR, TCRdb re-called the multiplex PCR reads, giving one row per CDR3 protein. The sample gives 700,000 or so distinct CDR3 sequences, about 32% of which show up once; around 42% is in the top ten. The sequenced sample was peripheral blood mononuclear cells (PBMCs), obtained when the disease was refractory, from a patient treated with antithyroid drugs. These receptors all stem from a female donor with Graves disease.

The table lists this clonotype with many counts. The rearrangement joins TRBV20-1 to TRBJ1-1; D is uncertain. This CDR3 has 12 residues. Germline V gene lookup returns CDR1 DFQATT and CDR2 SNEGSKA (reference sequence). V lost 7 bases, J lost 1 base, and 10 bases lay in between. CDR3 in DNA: TGCAGTGGCTCGCCACCGAACACTGAAGCTTTCTTT. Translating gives CSGSPPNTEAFF.

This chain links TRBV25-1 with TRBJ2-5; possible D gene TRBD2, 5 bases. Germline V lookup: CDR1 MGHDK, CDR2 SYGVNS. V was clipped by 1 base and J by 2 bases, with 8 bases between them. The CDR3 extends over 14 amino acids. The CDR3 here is CASSEWAGQETQYF. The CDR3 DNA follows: TGTGCCAGCAGTGAATGGGCGGGTCAAGAGACCCAGTACTTC.

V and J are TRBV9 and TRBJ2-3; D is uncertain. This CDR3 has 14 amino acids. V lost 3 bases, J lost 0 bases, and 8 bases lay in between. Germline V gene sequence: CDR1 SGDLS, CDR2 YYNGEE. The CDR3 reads CASSDSSSTDTQYF. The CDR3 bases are TGTGCCAGCAGCGACTCATCTAGCACAGATACGCAGTATTTT.

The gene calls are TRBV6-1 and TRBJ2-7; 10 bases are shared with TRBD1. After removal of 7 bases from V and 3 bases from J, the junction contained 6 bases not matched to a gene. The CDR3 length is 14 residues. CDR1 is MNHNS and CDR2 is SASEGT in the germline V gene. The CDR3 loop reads CASTSGTGVYEQYF. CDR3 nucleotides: TGTGCCAGCACCTCCGGGACAGGGGTCTACGAGCAGTACTTC.

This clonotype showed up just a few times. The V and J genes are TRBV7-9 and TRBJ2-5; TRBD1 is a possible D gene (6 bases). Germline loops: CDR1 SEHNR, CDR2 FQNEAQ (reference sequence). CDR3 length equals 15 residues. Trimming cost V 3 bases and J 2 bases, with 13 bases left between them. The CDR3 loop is CASSFVQGNQETQYF. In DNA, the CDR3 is TGTGCCAGCAGCTTCGTACAGGGCAATCAAGAGACCCAGTACTTC.

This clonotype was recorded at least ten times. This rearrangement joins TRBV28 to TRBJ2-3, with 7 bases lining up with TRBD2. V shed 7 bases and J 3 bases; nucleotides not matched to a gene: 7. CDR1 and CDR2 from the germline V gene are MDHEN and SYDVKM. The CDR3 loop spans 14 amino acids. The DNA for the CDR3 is TGTGCCAGCATGGGGGGAGGGCCTACAGATACGCAGTATTTT. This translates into CASMGGGPTDTQYF.

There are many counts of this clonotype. The CDR3, as DNA: TGTGCCACTGGGGCCACTGAAGCTTTCTTT. Translation gives CATGATEAFF. V and J are TRBV28 and TRBJ1-1; D perhaps matches TRBD1 (5 bases). This CDR3 is 10 amino acids long. V was clipped by 10 bases and J by 4 bases, with 7 bases between them. In germline, CDR1 is MDHEN, CDR2 SYDVKM. The full variable domain, in which reference TRBV28 and TRBJ1-1 provide the parts outside the CDR3, is DVKVTQSSRYLVKRTGEKVFLECVQDMDHENMFWYRQDPGLGLRLIYFSYDVKMKEKGDIPEGYSVSREKKERFSLILESASTNQTSMYLCATGATEAFFGQGTRLTVV.

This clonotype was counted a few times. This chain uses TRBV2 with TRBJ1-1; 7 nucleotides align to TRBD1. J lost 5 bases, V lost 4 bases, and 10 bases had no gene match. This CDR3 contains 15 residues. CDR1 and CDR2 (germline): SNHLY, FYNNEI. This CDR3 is CASSGEAGGVTEAFF. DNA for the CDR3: TGTGCCAGCAGTGGGGAGGCAGGGGGAGTAACTGAAGCTTTCTTT. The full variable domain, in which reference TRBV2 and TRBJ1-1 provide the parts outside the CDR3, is EPEVTQTPSHQVTQMGQEVILRCVPISNHLYFYWYRQILGQKVEFLVSFYNNEISEKSEIFDDQFSVERPDGSNFTLKIRSTKLEDSAMYFCASSGEAGGVTEAFFGQGTRLTVV.

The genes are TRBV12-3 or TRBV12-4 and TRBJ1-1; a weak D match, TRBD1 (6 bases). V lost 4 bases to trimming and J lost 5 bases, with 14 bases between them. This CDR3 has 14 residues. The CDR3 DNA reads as TGTGCCAGCAGTTCTCGGACAGAGAGGACTGAAGCTTTCTTT. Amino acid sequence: CASSSRTERTEAFF.

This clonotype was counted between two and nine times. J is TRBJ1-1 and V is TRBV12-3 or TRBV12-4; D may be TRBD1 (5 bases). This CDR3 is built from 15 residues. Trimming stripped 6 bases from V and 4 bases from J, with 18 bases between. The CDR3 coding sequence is TGTGCCAGCAGACCACTCCCCGGGGGGGGCACTGAAGCTTTCTTT. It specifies CASRPLPGGGTEAFF.

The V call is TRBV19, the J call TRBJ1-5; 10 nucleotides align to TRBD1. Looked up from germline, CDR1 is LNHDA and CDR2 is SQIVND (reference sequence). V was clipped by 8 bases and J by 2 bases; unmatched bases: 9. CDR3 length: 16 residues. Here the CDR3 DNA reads TGTGCCAGTGGCATGACAGGGGGCTTCGGCAATCAGCCCCAGCATTTT. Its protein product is CASGMTGGFGNQPQHF.

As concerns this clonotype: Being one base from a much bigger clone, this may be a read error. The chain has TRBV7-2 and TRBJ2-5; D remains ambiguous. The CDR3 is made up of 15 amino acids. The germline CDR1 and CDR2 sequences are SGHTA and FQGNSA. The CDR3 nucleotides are TGTGCCAGCAGCTTAAGGCCGGGTGACGGAGAGATCCAGTACTTC. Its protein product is CASSLRPGDGEIQYF.

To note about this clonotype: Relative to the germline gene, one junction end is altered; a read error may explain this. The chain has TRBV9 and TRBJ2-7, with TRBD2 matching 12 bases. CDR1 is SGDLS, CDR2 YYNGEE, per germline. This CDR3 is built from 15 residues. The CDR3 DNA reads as TGTACCAGCAGCGTAGGAGGACTAGCGGGGACCGAGCAGTACTTC. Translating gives CTSSVGGLAGTEQYF.

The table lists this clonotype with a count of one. For the CDR3, the DNA is TGTGCCAGCTCACTCCAGAGGGTCCGGCTGGTATACACTGAAGCTTTCTTT. Amino acids: CASSLQRVRLVYTEAFF. The chain uses TRBV18 and TRBJ1-1; D gene ambiguous. CDR3 length: 17 amino acids. Germline V gives CDR1 KGHSH, CDR2 LQKENI. The ends were cut back, 4 bases at V and 3 bases at J, with 21 bases in the middle.

The CDR3 spells CASSLVGAGDQPQHF. CDR3 nucleotides: TGCGCCAGCAGCTTGGTGGGGGCAGGGGATCAGCCCCAGCATTTT. The chain links TRBV5-1 to TRBJ1-5; tentative D call: TRBD1 (6 bases). V lost 0 bases and J 5 bases, leaving 12 bases between the germline ends. Germline V gene lookup returns CDR1 SGHRS and CDR2 YFSETQ. This CDR3 has 15 residues.